This TCR beta chain derives from a study of T cells expressing NK-cell markers. Study summary: Each TCR beta repertoire originated in sorted T cells that were CD3+CD56+NKG2C+, CD3+CD56+NKG2C- or CD3+CD56-NKG2C+. Points from the study as a whole: For 5 to 7 donors, the dominant NKG2C+ clonotypes made up about 1.0-8% of their CD8+ T cells. These clonotypes, the leaders elsewhere, also led the CD3+CD56-NKG2C+ fraction in a few donors.

TCRdb reprocessed the 5' RACE reads; each CDR3 protein has one entry and no DNA is given. Its clone listing holds fewer than 400,000 distinct CDR3 sequences. About this clonotype: The antigen is undetermined.

The sequencing sample was made of blood T cells: a sorted CD56 or NKG2C T cell subset, CD4+ or CD8+ T cells, or bulk PBMC T cells (not recorded which). This TCR came from a woman aged 50 to 60 in good health.

CDR3 region: CASSLRGPRHTEAFF. V gene TRBV5-5 combines with J gene TRBJ1-1. CDR3 length equals 15 residues. Germline V gene data show CDR1 as SGHKS and CDR2 as YYEKEE (reference sequence).